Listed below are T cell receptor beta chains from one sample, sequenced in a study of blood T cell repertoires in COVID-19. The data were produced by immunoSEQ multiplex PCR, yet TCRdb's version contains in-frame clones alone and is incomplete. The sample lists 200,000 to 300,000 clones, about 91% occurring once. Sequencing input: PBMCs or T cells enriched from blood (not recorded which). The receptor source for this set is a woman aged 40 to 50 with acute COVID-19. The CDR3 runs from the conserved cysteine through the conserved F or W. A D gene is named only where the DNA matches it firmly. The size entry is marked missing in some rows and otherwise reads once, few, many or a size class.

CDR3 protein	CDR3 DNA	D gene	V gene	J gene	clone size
CASSLGWRQSSYNEQFF	TGTGCCAGCAGCTTAGGGTGGAGGCAGAGCTCCTACAATGAGCAGTTCTTC	-	TRBV11-2	TRBJ2-1	-
CASNSVRVEKLFF	TGTGCCAGCAATTCAGTCAGGGTTGAAAAACTGTTTTTT	-	TRBV6-1	TRBJ1-4	once
CASSQGLPGYGNTIYF	TGTGCCAGCAGCCAAGGCCTACCGGGGTACGGAAACACCATATATTTT	-	TRBV3-1/TRBV3-2	TRBJ1-3	-
CSVRLTGGNGSPLHF	TGCAGCGTTCGCCTTACAGGGGGGAACGGTTCACCCCTCCACTTT	TRBD1	TRBV29-1	TRBJ1-6	-
CASSIRADNSPLHF	TGTGCCAGTAGTATCAGGGCGGATAATTCACCCCTCCACTTT	-	TRBV19	TRBJ1-6	-
CASTGQGSGEQFF	TGTGCCAGCACGGGACAGGGTTCCGGTGAGCAGTTCTTC	TRBD1	TRBV19	TRBJ2-1	-
CASSLASTAAGEETQYF	TGTGCCAGCAGCTTAGCGTCGACGGCGGCGGGGGAAGAGACCCAGTACTTC	TRBD2	TRBV7-8	TRBJ2-5	-
CASSLDLLLAGYNEQFF	TGTGCCAGCAGCTTAGATCTTTTACTAGCGGGCTACAATGAGCAGTTCTTC	TRBD2	TRBV11-2	TRBJ2-1	-
CASSMEGGNTIYF	TGTGCCAGTAGTATGGAGGGAGGAAACACCATATATTTT	-	TRBV19	TRBJ1-3	once
CASRAGQGADYGYTF	TGTGCCAGCAGAGCGGGACAGGGGGCAGACTATGGCTACACCTTC	TRBD1	TRBV6-5	TRBJ1-2	-
CASSLLGRNTEAFF	TGTGCCAGCAGTTTATTGGGGAGGAACACTGAAGCTTTCTTT	-	TRBV28	TRBJ1-1	once
CAIRRHGQPIQYF	TGTGCCATCAGGCGTCACGGACAGCCCATTCAGTACTTC	-	TRBV28	TRBJ2-4	few
CATSPTTPLAGEVYEQYF	TGTGCCACCAGTCCGACTACCCCTCTAGCGGGAGAAGTCTACGAGCAGTACTTC	TRBD2	TRBV24-1	TRBJ2-7	-
CASSETGTVFF	TGTGCCAGCAGTGAAACCGGGACAGTCTTCTTC	TRBD1	TRBV6-1	TRBJ1-2	-
CASSRDYTRADTQYF	TGTGCCAGCAGTCGTGACTACACCCGGGCAGATACGCAGTATTTT	-	TRBV2	TRBJ2-3	-
CASSLVAGVGPYNEQFF	TGTGCCAGCAGCTTAGTGGCGGGAGTAGGCCCCTACAATGAGCAGTTCTTC	TRBD2	TRBV11-2	TRBJ2-1	-
CASSESGTAMNTEAFF	TGCGCCAGCAGTGAGTCCGGGACAGCTATGAACACTGAAGCTTTCTTT	TRBD1	TRBV10-1	TRBJ1-1	-
CASSFIGASGSNYGYTF	TGCGCCAGCAGCTTTATCGGAGCCTCGGGGTCTAACTATGGCTACACCTTC	-	TRBV5-1	TRBJ1-2	-
CASSSGTGANEQFF	TGTGCCAGCAGCTCCGGGACAGGGGCCAATGAGCAGTTCTTC	TRBD1	TRBV7-3	TRBJ2-1	-
CASSQAPRLGQEGDSNQPQHF	TGTGCCAGCAGCCAGGCGCCTAGATTGGGACAGGAGGGAGATAGCAATCAGCCCCAGCATTTT	TRBD1	TRBV7-6	TRBJ1-5	-
CASRFTNYGYTF	TGTGCCAGTAGATTTACTAACTATGGCTACACCTTC	-	TRBV19	TRBJ1-2	-
CASSPTGVPGAQHF	TGTGCCAGCAGCCCCACCGGAGTACCAGGGGCCCAGCATTTT	-	TRBV3-1/TRBV3-2	TRBJ1-5	-
CASSLGTDEAFF	TGTGCCAGCAGCTTAGGGACAGATGAAGCTTTCTTT	-	TRBV7-9	TRBJ1-1	-
CASSVTIGLAGQETQYF	TGTGCCAGCAGCGTAACGATAGGACTAGCGGGACAAGAGACCCAGTACTTC	TRBD2	TRBV28	TRBJ2-5	-
CASLGILAGVGETQYF	TGTGCCAGCCTGGGAATACTAGCGGGAGTGGGGGAGACCCAGTACTTC	TRBD2	TRBV2	TRBJ2-5	-
CASSYLGDTIYF	TGTGCCAGCAGCTACCTGGGAGACACCATATATTTT	-	TRBV5-4	TRBJ1-3	-
CASRSGTAFSGRAFF	TGTGCCAGTAGATCCGGGACAGCTTTTTCGGGTCGAGCTTTCTTT	TRBD1	TRBV19	TRBJ1-1	-
CASGSSANYGYTF	TGTGCCAGCGGATCGAGCGCGAACTATGGCTACACCTTC	-	TRBV9	TRBJ1-2	-
CASSPTAGGREQFF	TGTGCCAGCAGCCCGACAGCAGGGGGTAGGGAGCAGTTCTTC	TRBD1	TRBV5-5	TRBJ2-1	-
CASSPVQGDQPQHF	TGTGCCAGCTCACCAGTACAGGGAGATCAGCCCCAGCATTTT	-	TRBV18	TRBJ1-5	-
CASSSPEGAGNIQYF	TGTGCCAGCAGTTCGCCGGAGGGGGCGGGAAACATTCAGTACTTC	-	TRBV27	TRBJ2-4	-
CASSQSGLGGYGYTF	TGTGCCAGCAGCCAGTCGGGTCTGGGTGGCTATGGCTACACCTTC	-	TRBV14	TRBJ1-2	-
CASSYSLTEREMGQETQYF	TGTGCCAGCAGTTACTCGTTAACTGAGCGGGAGATGGGACAAGAGACCCAGTACTTC	TRBD2	TRBV6-2/TRBV6-3	TRBJ2-5	-
CASSVATGGGYTF	TGTGCCAGCAGCGTGGCAACAGGGGGAGGCTACACCTTC	TRBD1	TRBV9	TRBJ1-2	-
CASSTTTGTGGYGYTF	TGTGCCAGTAGTACCACCACCGGGACAGGGGGTTATGGCTACACCTTC	TRBD1	TRBV19	TRBJ1-2	-
CASSLLSNQPQHF	TGTGCCAGCAGCTTACTCAGCAATCAGCCCCAGCATTTT	-	TRBV11-2	TRBJ1-5	-
CASSLPGSHEQFF	TGTGCCAGCAGCTTACCCGGGAGCCATGAGCAGTTCTTC	-	TRBV5-4	TRBJ2-1	-
CASSESASSQPQHF	TGCGCCAGCAGTGAGTCAGCGAGTTCTCAGCCCCAGCATTTT	-	TRBV10-2	TRBJ1-5	-
CASSQELAGTEAFF	TGCGCCAGCAGCCAAGAATTGGCAGGAACTGAAGCTTTCTTT	-	TRBV4-3	TRBJ1-1	-
CASSFFGQGETQYF	TGTGCCAGCAGTTTTTTTGGACAGGGGGAGACCCAGTACTTC	TRBD1	TRBV27	TRBJ2-5	-
CASSLNRVNGYTF	TGTGCCAGCAGCTTAAACAGGGTAAATGGCTACACCTTC	-	TRBV7-2	TRBJ1-2	once
CASRGTSGRSEQFF	TGTGCCAGCAGGGGGACTAGCGGGAGAAGTGAGCAGTTCTTC	TRBD2	TRBV28	TRBJ2-1	-
CASSPLGGLAGGDTQYF	TGTGCCAGCTCCCCCCTCGGAGGGCTAGCGGGAGGAGATACGCAGTATTTT	TRBD2	TRBV18	TRBJ2-3	-
CATSGRRDRYYEQYF	TGTGCCACCAGTGGCCGCCGGGACAGATACTACGAGCAGTACTTC	TRBD1	TRBV24-1	TRBJ2-7	-
CASSSQTETEAFF	TGTGCCAGCAGCTCACAGACAGAGACTGAAGCTTTCTTT	-	TRBV7-9	TRBJ1-1	-
CASSLDSPESNTGELFF	TGTGCCAGCAGTTTGGACAGTCCTGAATCGAACACCGGGGAGCTGTTTTTT	-	TRBV6-4	TRBJ2-2	-
CASSILADTEAFF	TGTGCCAGTAGTATATTGGCGGACACTGAAGCTTTCTTT	-	TRBV19	TRBJ1-1	-